This T cell receptor (beta chain) emerged from a study of shared clonotypes between healthy human individuals. For the study at large: Donors had three CD4 naive, three CD4 memory, two CD8 naive and one CD8 memory plate apiece.

Naive CD45RA+ and memory CD45RA-negative subsets were split from CD4+ cells. Data came from immunoSEQ multiplex PCR; TCRdb stores just in-frame clones and leaves some out. The table lists 2.5 million or so clones, over 85% of them singletons. As for this clone: The antigen is not known.

Study-wide points: Among donors, clonotype sharing was expected to be affected by sequencing depth.

The length of the CDR3 is 13 residues. Deletions cut 2 bases from V and 0 bases from J, with 7 bases between. CDR1 GTSNPN and CDR2 SVGIG come from the germline V gene (reference sequence). V usage is TRBV30 and J usage is TRBJ1-2; D not certain. This receptor was obtained from a man aged 18 to 35 in good health. Sequencing used naive CD4+ T cells sorted from blood. As for subset: CD45RA+ positively selected. CDR3 sequence: CAWSQGPNYGYTF. In nucleotides, the CDR3 is TGTGCCTGGAGTCAAGGTCCTAACTATGGCTACACCTTC.